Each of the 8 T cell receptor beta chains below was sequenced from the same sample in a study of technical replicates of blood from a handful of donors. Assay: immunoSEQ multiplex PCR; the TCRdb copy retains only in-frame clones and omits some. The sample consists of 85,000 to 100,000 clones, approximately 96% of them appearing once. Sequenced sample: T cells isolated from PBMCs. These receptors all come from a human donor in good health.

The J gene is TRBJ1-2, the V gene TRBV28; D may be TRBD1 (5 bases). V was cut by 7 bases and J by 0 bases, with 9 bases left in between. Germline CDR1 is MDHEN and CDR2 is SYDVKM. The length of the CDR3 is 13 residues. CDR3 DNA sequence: TGTGCCAGCATGGGGACTACTAACTATGGCTACACCTTC. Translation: CASMGTTNYGYTF.

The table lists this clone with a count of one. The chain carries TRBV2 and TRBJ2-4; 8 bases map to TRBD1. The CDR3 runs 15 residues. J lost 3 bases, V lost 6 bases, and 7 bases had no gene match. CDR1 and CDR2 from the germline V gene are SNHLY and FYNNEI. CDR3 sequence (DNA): TGTGCCAGCAGACAACAGGGGGGAGGCAAAAACATTCAGTACTTC. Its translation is CASRQQGGGKNIQYF.

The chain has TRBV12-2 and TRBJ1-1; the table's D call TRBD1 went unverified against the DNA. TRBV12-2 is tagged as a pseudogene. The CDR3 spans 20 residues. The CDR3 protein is CASRPRTGVVCFYNNTEAFF. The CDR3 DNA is TGTGCAAGTCGCCCTAGGACAGGTGTGGTCTGCTTTTATAACAACACTGAAGCTTTCTTT.

This chain's CDR3 is CASSLGRSLGNTIYF. The CDR3 DNA sequence: TGTGCCAGCAGCTTAGGCCGGAGTCTGGGAAACACCATATATTTT. V usage is TRBV11-2 and J usage is TRBJ1-3, with unresolved D. V gave up 1 base and J gave up 4 bases, with 11 bases separating them. This CDR3 is built from 15 residues. Per the germline V gene, CDR1 is SGHAT and CDR2 is FQNNGV.

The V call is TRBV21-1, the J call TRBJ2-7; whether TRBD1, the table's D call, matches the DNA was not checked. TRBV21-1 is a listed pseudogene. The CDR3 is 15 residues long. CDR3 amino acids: CASSYRDGTGYEQYF. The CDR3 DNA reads TGTGCCAGCAGCTATCGTGACGGGACAGGGTACGAGCAGTACTTC.

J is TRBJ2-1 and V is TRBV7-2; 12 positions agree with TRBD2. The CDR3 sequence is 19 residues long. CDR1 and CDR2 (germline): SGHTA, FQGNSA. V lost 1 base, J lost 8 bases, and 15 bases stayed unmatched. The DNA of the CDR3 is TGTGCCAGCAGCTTAGTAATTTATTTTGGGACTAGCGGGTTCCATGAGCAGTTCTTC. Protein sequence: CASSLVIYFGTSGFHEQFF.

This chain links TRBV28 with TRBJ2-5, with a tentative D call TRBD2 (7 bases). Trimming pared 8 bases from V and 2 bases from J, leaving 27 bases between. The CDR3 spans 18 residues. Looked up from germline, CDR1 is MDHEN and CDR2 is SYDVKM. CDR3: CASYDRFGGRGLQETQYF. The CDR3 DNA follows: TGTGCCAGCTATGACAGGTTTGGGGGGCGGGGGCTTCAAGAGACCCAGTACTTC. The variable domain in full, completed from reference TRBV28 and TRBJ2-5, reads DVKVTQSSRYLVKRTGEKVFLECVQDMDHENMFWYRQDPGLGLRLIYFSYDVKMKEKGDIPEGYSVSREKKERFSLILESASTNQTSMYLCASYDRFGGRGLQETQYFGPGTRLLVL.

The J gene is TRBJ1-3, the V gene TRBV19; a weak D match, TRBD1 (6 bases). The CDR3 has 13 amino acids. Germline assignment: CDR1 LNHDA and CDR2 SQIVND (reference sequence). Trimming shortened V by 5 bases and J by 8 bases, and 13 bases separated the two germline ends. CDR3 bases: TGTGCCAGTAGTCAGCAGGGGTTGGACACCATATATTTT. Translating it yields CASSQQGLDTIYF. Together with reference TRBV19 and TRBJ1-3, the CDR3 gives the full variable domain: DGGITQSPKYLFRKEGQNVTLSCEQNLNHDAMYWYRQDPGQGLRLIYYSQIVNDFQKGDIAEGYSVSREKKESFPLTVTSAQKNPTAFYLCASSQQGLDTIYFGEGSWLTVV.